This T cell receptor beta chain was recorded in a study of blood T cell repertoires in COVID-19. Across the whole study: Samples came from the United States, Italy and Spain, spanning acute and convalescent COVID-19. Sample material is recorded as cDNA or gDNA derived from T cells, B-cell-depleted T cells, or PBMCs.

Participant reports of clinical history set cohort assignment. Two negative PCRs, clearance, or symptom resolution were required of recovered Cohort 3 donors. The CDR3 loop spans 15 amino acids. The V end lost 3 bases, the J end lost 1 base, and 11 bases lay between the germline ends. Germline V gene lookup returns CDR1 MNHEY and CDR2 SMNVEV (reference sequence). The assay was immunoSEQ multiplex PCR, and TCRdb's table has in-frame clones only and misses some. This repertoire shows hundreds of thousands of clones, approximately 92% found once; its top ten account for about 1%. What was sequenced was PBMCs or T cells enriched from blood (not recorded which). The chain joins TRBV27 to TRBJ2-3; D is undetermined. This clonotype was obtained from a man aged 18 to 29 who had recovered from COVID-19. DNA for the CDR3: TGTGCCAGCAGTTTTGCCCCATTAGGCACAGATACGCAGTATTTT. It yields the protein CASSFAPLGTDTQYF.